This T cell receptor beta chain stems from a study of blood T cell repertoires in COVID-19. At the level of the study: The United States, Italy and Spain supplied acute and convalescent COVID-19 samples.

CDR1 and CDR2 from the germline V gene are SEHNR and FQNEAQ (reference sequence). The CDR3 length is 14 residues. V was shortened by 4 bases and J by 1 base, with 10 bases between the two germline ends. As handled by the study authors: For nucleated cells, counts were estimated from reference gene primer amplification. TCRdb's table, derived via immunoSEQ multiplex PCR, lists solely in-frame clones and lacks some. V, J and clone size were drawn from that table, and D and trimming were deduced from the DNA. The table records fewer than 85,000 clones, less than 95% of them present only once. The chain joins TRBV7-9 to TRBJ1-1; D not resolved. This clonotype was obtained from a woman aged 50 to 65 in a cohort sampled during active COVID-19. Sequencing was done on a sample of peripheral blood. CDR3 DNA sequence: TGTGCCAGCAGCTCCCAGTCCCGGAACACTGAAGCTTTCTTT. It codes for CASSSQSRNTEAFF.